The clone carrying this T cell receptor beta chain was detected once. No antigen is known for it. V lost 2 bases, J lost 12 bases, and 21 bases lay in between. This CDR3 has 15 residues. Germline V gene data show CDR1 as SGHNT and CDR2 as YENEEA. These data belong to a study of shared clonotypes between healthy human individuals. Regarding the study as a whole: Non-shared clonotypes displayed generation probabilities falling below those of clonotypes present in all four donors. The sampled material consisted only of blood, and tissue repertoires are likely to differ.

The assay was carried out at the deep level. Genomic DNA of each subset was evenly split across several immunoSEQ plates. Assay: immunoSEQ multiplex PCR; the TCRdb copy retains only in-frame clones and omits some. The table records just over 2,000,000 clones, 85% to 95% of them present only once. The chain has TRBV11-3 and TRBJ2-3; tentatively, D is TRBD1 (5 bases). The material sequenced was naive CD4+ T cells sorted from blood. The subset denotes: CD45RA+ positively selected. The receptor comes from a man between 18 and 29 years old in good health. The CDR3: CASSLNPTGPWTQYF. In DNA form, the CDR3 reads TGTGCCAGCAGCTTAAACCCAACAGGCCCTTGGACACAGTATTTT.